The 5 T cell receptor beta chains in this list originate from one sample, sequenced in a study of blood T cell repertoires in COVID-19 (TCRdb year 2020). The library was obtained by the immunoSEQ multiplex PCR assay. What TCRdb holds here is the immuneACCESS table cut down to in-frame rearrangements. Part of the clones is not present; checked against another copy, under half of the missing clones reflect an unresolved V gene, and the others are unexplained. This sample comprises some 110,000 clones, over 75% of them detected only once. The ten largest make up around 4.1% of the sample. Sequencing was done on a sample of peripheral blood. The receptors derive from a man aged 45-65 years with acute or convalescent COVID-19.

The chain joins TRBV29-1 to TRBJ2-7; 9 positions match TRBD1. Germline loops: CDR1 SQVTM, CDR2 ANQGSEA. This CDR3 spans 12 amino acids. V dropped 4 bases and J dropped 2; count of bases not matched to a gene: 0. CDR3 in DNA: TGCAGCGTTGGACAGGGGGCCTACGAGCAGTACTTC. Amino acid sequence: CSVGQGAYEQYF.

In its sample, this clone was seen once. The chain has TRBV28 and TRBJ1-4, with 8 bases lining up with TRBD1. The CDR3 loop spans 14 amino acids. V trimming: 2 bases; J trimming: 7 bases; junction bases outside the gene matches: 3. CDR1 and CDR2 (germline): MDHEN, SYDVKM. The CDR3 protein is CASSLGQGFEKLFF. For the CDR3, the DNA is TGTGCCAGCAGTTTAGGACAGGGATTTGAAAAACTGTTTTTT.

The rearrangement joins TRBV10-1 to TRBJ2-5, with TRBD2 identical over 8 bases. CDR1 and CDR2 from the germline V gene are WNHNN and SYGVQD (reference sequence). V gave up 0 bases and J gave up 5 bases; unmatched junction bases: 5. The CDR3 is 15 amino acids. This chain's CDR3 is CASSESGAGEETQYF. The CDR3 region has the DNA TGCGCCAGCAGTGAGTCGGGAGCGGGGGAGGAGACCCAGTACTTC.

The rearrangement uses TRBV5-1 and TRBJ1-3; 9 bases match TRBD1. The germline CDR1 and CDR2 sequences are SGHRS and YFSETQ. With 3 bases clipped from V and 4 bases from J, the junction kept 2 bases outside the gene matches. The CDR3 is made up of 14 amino acids. The CDR3 loop is CASSSGQGGNTIYF. The CDR3 DNA reads as TGCGCCAGCAGCTCGGGACAGGGCGGAAACACCATATATTTT.

This clone was picked up a small number of times. This chain joins TRBV7-6 and TRBJ2-5, with D perhaps TRBD1 (6 bases). Germline V CDR1 and CDR2: SGHVS, FNYEAQ. The CDR3 covers 16 residues. V gave up 0 bases and J gave up 7 bases, with 18 bases separating them. The CDR3 nucleotides read TGTGCCAGCAGCTTAGCGGGGACATCAACCCCGGGGACCCAGTACTTC. It yields the protein CASSLAGTSTPGTQYF. The full variable domain, completed using reference TRBV7-6 and TRBJ2-5, is GAGVSQSPRYKVTKRGQDVALRCDPISGHVSLYWYRQALGQGPEFLTYFNYEAQQDKSGLPNDRFSAERPEGSISTLTIQRTEQRDSAMYRCASSLAGTSTPGTQYFGPGTRLLVL.